This TCR beta chain is drawn from a study of blood T cell repertoires in COVID-19. Study in general: Specimens from acute and convalescent COVID-19 originated in the United States, Italy and Spain.

V was pared by 1 base and J by 7 bases, with 17 bases between. Germline V CDR1 and CDR2: SGHNT, YYREEE (reference sequence). There are 16 residues in the CDR3. Participants came from under 30 US areas, aged roughly 18 to 89 years. Categorization into cohorts depended on clinical history that participants reported. Some clones are missing from TCRdb's copy, which holds only in-frame ones; the method was immunoSEQ multiplex PCR. The data show roughly 220,000 clones, approximately 90% seen once. The gene calls are TRBV5-4 and TRBJ1-4, with D possibly matching TRBD1 (5 bases). This receptor was obtained from a woman aged 40 to 50 with acute COVID-19. The sample consisted of PBMCs or T cells enriched from blood (not recorded which). CDR3 region: CASSLSRGTAVEKLFF. For the CDR3, the DNA is TGTGCCAGCAGCTTGTCGCGCGGGACCGCCGTTGAAAAACTGTTTTTT. Looking up the rest from reference TRBV5-4 and TRBJ1-4 gives the full variable domain: ETGVTQSPTHLIKTRGQQVTLRCSSQSGHNTVSWYQQALGQGPQFIFQYYREEENGRGNFPPRFSGLQFPNYSSELNVNALELDDSALYLCASSLSRGTAVEKLFFGSGTQLSVL.